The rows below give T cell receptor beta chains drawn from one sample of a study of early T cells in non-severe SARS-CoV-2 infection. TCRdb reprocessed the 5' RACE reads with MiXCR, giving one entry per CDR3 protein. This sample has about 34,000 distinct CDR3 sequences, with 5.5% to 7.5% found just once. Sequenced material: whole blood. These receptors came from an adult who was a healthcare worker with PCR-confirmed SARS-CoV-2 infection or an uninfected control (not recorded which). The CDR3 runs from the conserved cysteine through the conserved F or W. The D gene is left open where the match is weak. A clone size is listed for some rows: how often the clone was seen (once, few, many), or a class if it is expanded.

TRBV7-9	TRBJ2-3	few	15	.	CASTPRAGEPDTQYF	TGTGCCAGCACCCCGAGGGCAGGGGAGCCTGATACGCAGTATTTT
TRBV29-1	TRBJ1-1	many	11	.	CSASKNTEAFF	TGCAGCGCGAGCAAGAACACTGAAGCTTTCTTT
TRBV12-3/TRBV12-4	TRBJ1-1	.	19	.	CASSFVPWGTRDMNTEAFF	TGTGCCAGCAGTTTTGTACCTTGGGGGACGCGAGATATGAACACTGAAGCTTTCTTT
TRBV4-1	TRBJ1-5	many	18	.	CASSQVGRKGGGYQPQHF	TGCGCCAGCAGCCAAGTGGGAAGAAAAGGGGGTGGTTATCAGCCCCAGCATTTT
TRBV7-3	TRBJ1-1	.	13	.	CASSPTGGTEAFF	TGTGCCAGCAGCCCAACGGGAGGGACTGAAGCTTTCTTT
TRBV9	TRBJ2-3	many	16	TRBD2	CASSPWTSGSTDTQYF	TGTGCCAGCAGCCCCTGGACTAGCGGGAGCACAGATACGCAGTATTTT
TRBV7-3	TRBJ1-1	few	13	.	CASSRGMNTEAFF	TGTGCCAGCAGCAGGGGGATGAACACTGAAGCTTTCTTT
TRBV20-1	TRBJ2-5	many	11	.	CSAMERETQYF	TGCAGCGCCATGGAGAGAGAGACCCAGTACTTC
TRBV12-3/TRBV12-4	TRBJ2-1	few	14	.	CASSLAFRAGREFF	TGTGCCAGCAGTTTAGCTTTTAGGGCCGGGCGGGAGTTCTTC
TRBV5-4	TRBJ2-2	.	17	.	CASSLGGQGPNSGELFF	TGTGCCAGCAGCTTGGGTGGGCAGGGTCCAAATTCTGGGGAGCTGTTTTTT
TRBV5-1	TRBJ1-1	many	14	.	CVSSPDGMNTEAFF	TGCGTCAGCAGCCCGGACGGGATGAACACTGAAGCTTTCTTT